This T cell receptor (beta chain) was captured by sequencing in a study of metastatic and nonmetastatic thyroid tumors. The sample holds many counts of this clone. What it recognizes is unknown. This may arise from a read error, as a much more abundant clone is one base away. Other DNA sequences in this sample translate to the same CDR3. Study results and caveats: A significant increase in TCR beta diversity was reportedly seen in malignant thyroid tumors relative to benign nodules, in blood and tumor.

TCRdb ran MiXCR on the PCR reads. The data show some 45,000 clones, roughly 15% seen once. The V end was cut by 5 bases, the J end by 0 bases, with 17 bases between. The CDR3 consists of 18 residues. Germline V lookup: CDR1 MGHDK, CDR2 SYGVNS. Every patient was untreated before thyroid surgery. This clonotype was obtained from a female donor with papillary thyroid cancer or a benign thyroid nodule (not recorded which). Some clones in this sample may be carry-over from other donors' samples. The sample comprised blood. The chain links TRBV25-1 to TRBJ2-6; TRBD1 is a possible D gene (5 bases). The CDR3 loop reads CASSPRQSSFSGANVLTF. CDR3 coding DNA: TGTGCCAGCAGTCCACGACAGAGCAGCTTCTCTGGGGCCAACGTCCTGACTTTC.